These T cell receptor beta chains were read from a single sample in a study of T-cell memory formation after mild COVID-19. TCRdb passed the 5' RACE reads through MiXCR, listing each CDR3 protein once. In the table there are roughly 450,000 distinct CDR3 sequences, 15% to 20% of which are singletons. Sequencing input: PBMCs or a T cell subset sorted from them (not recorded which). These receptors all stem from a man younger than 35 who had mild COVID-19 (a few samples of this study predate the infection). Cell type and time point are not known. The CDR3 runs from the conserved cysteine through the conserved F or W. D genes are given only for firm matches. Size values are once, few and many counts, or a class for expanded clones, and some rows have none.

j_gene: TRBJ1-2; abundance: -; v_gene: TRBV10-3; d_gene: TRBD1; CDR3aa: CAISERDRDGYTF; CDR3nt: TGTGCCATCAGTGAGCGGGACAGGGACGGCTACACCTTC
j_gene: TRBJ2-7; abundance: once; v_gene: TRBV4-2; d_gene: TRBD2; CDR3aa: CASSTSGTPTYEQYF; CDR3nt: TGTGCCAGCAGCACTAGCGGGACCCCAACCTACGAGCAGTACTTC
j_gene: TRBJ2-7; abundance: many; v_gene: TRBV29-1; d_gene: -; CDR3aa: CSVAPGINYEQYF; CDR3nt: TGCAGCGTTGCGCCAGGGATCAACTACGAGCAGTACTTC
j_gene: TRBJ1-6; abundance: few; v_gene: TRBV6-1; d_gene: -; CDR3aa: CASSEPGEYSPLHF; CDR3nt: TGTGCCAGCAGTGAACCGGGGGAGTATTCACCCCTCCACTTT
j_gene: TRBJ1-2; abundance: -; v_gene: TRBV5-1; d_gene: TRBD1; CDR3aa: CASSLTPDRGKVYGYTF; CDR3nt: TGCGCCAGCAGCTTAACCCCTGACAGGGGGAAGGTCTATGGCTACACCTTC
j_gene: TRBJ1-4; abundance: many; v_gene: TRBV7-2; d_gene: -; CDR3aa: CASSLVHGMNEKLFF; CDR3nt: TGTGCCAGCAGCTTAGTACACGGAATGAATGAAAAACTGTTTTTT
j_gene: TRBJ1-2; abundance: few; v_gene: TRBV6-5; d_gene: TRBD1; CDR3aa: CASSTLGQGYGYTF; CDR3nt: TGTGCCAGCAGTACCTTGGGACAGGGGTATGGCTACACCTTC
j_gene: TRBJ1-2; abundance: -; v_gene: TRBV7-2; d_gene: -; CDR3aa: CASSLVGGLRYGYTF; CDR3nt: TGTGCCAGCAGCTTAGTTGGGGGGCTCCGCTATGGCTACACCTTC
j_gene: TRBJ2-7; abundance: few; v_gene: TRBV27; d_gene: -; CDR3aa: CASSILQGGIHEQYF; CDR3nt: TGTGCCAGCAGTATCCTTCAGGGGGGCATCCACGAGCAGTACTTC
j_gene: TRBJ2-5; abundance: few; v_gene: TRBV6-5; d_gene: -; CDR3aa: CASSLFGGPQETQYF; CDR3nt: TGTGCCAGCAGCCTCTTTGGGGGCCCCCAAGAGACCCAGTACTTC
j_gene: TRBJ1-5; abundance: -; v_gene: TRBV21-1; d_gene: -; CDR3aa: CASNSDRGQGNQPQHF; CDR3nt: TGTGCCAGCAACAGCGACAGGGGGCAAGGCAATCAGCCCCAGCATTTT
j_gene: TRBJ2-3; abundance: few; v_gene: TRBV7-8; d_gene: TRBD2; CDR3aa: CASSSNSGAGADTQYF; CDR3nt: TGTGCCAGCAGCTCAAATAGCGGGGCCGGGGCAGATACGCAGTATTTT
j_gene: TRBJ1-1; abundance: -; v_gene: TRBV10-3; d_gene: TRBD1; CDR3aa: CAITELDRAPQAFF; CDR3nt: TGTGCCATCACCGAGTTAGACAGGGCGCCACAAGCTTTCTTT
j_gene: TRBJ2-7; abundance: -; v_gene: TRBV7-2; d_gene: TRBD1; CDR3aa: CASSLPESDRDEQYF; CDR3nt: TGTGCCAGCAGCTTACCCGAATCAGACAGGGACGAGCAGTACTTC
j_gene: TRBJ2-1; abundance: many; v_gene: TRBV5-1; d_gene: -; CDR3aa: CASSLALAEYNEQFF; CDR3nt: TGCGCCAGCAGCTTGGCTTTAGCGGAATACAATGAGCAGTTCTTC
j_gene: TRBJ2-1; abundance: few; v_gene: TRBV20-1; d_gene: TRBD2; CDR3aa: CSTLSGGARREQFF; CDR3nt: TGCAGTACCCTTAGCGGGGGGGCCAGAAGAGAGCAGTTCTTC
j_gene: TRBJ1-5; abundance: few; v_gene: TRBV20-1; d_gene: -; CDR3aa: CSARPGGGLNQPQHF; CDR3nt: TGCAGTGCTAGACCGGGTGGGGGCCTAAATCAGCCCCAGCATTTT
j_gene: TRBJ1-5; abundance: -; v_gene: TRBV4-3; d_gene: -; CDR3aa: CASSPASGGGQPQHF; CDR3nt: TGCGCCAGCAGCCCTGCTTCCGGAGGCGGCCAGCCCCAGCATTTT
j_gene: TRBJ1-6; abundance: -; v_gene: TRBV10-3; d_gene: -; CDR3aa: CAISDRGLSPLHF; CDR3nt: TGTGCCATCAGTGACAGGGGTTTATCACCCCTCCACTTT
j_gene: TRBJ2-4; abundance: -; v_gene: TRBV7-8; d_gene: -; CDR3aa: CASSPARGGRIQYF; CDR3nt: TGTGCCAGCAGCCCGGCGCGGGGTGGACGCATTCAGTACTTC
j_gene: TRBJ2-1; abundance: -; v_gene: TRBV5-1; d_gene: -; CDR3aa: CASSKGQLNEQFF; CDR3nt: TGCGCCAGCAGCAAGGGACAATTGAATGAGCAGTTCTTC
j_gene: TRBJ2-5; abundance: many; v_gene: TRBV5-1; d_gene: TRBD1; CDR3aa: CASSSGQGGTQYF; CDR3nt: TGCGCCAGCAGCTCGGGACAGGGAGGGACTCAGTACTTC
j_gene: TRBJ2-5; abundance: few; v_gene: TRBV7-2; d_gene: TRBD2; CDR3aa: CASSFVLAVQETQYF; CDR3nt: TGTGCCAGCAGCTTCGTCCTAGCGGTCCAAGAGACCCAGTACTTC
j_gene: TRBJ2-5; abundance: -; v_gene: TRBV12-3/TRBV12-4; d_gene: TRBD2; CDR3aa: CASSIAGSQETQYF; CDR3nt: TGTGCCAGCAGTATAGCGGGGAGCCAAGAGACCCAGTACTTC
j_gene: TRBJ2-3; abundance: many; v_gene: TRBV7-2; d_gene: TRBD1; CDR3aa: CASSPGDRDSVTQYF; CDR3nt: TGTGCCAGCAGCCCAGGGGACAGAGACTCAGTTACGCAGTATTTT
j_gene: TRBJ2-7; abundance: once; v_gene: TRBV10-3; d_gene: -; CDR3aa: CAIRDRATAYEQYF; CDR3nt: TGTGCCATCAGGGACCGGGCTACGGCCTACGAGCAGTACTTC
j_gene: TRBJ1-5; abundance: -; v_gene: TRBV19; d_gene: -; CDR3aa: CASSQLRASNQPQHF; CDR3nt: TGTGCCAGTAGTCAACTCCGGGCCAGCAATCAGCCCCAGCATTTT
j_gene: TRBJ2-3; abundance: -; v_gene: TRBV27; d_gene: -; CDR3aa: CASSPGVIGTDTQYF; CDR3nt: TGTGCCAGCAGCCCGGGGGTAATAGGAACAGATACGCAGTATTTT
j_gene: TRBJ2-5; abundance: few; v_gene: TRBV2; d_gene: TRBD1; CDR3aa: CASARGRRETQYF; CDR3nt: TGTGCCAGCGCCAGGGGGCGAAGGGAGACCCAGTACTTC
j_gene: TRBJ2-3; abundance: -; v_gene: TRBV24-1; d_gene: -; CDR3aa: CATSDLQGDTQYF; CDR3nt: TGTGCCACCAGTGATTTGCAAGGAGATACGCAGTATTTT
j_gene: TRBJ2-2; abundance: -; v_gene: TRBV28; d_gene: TRBD1; CDR3aa: CASSRQTGGHGELFF; CDR3nt: TGTGCCAGCAGCCGGCAGACAGGGGGCCACGGGGAGCTGTTTTTT
j_gene: TRBJ2-3; abundance: few; v_gene: TRBV5-4; d_gene: TRBD2; CDR3aa: CASLLGGTDTQYF; CDR3nt: TGTGCCAGCTTATTGGGGGGGACAGATACGCAGTATTTT
j_gene: TRBJ2-5; abundance: -; v_gene: TRBV12-3/TRBV12-4; d_gene: TRBD2; CDR3aa: CASSFGLAGGYEAQYF; CDR3nt: TGTGCCAGCAGTTTTGGTCTAGCGGGGGGCTACGAGGCCCAGTACTTC
j_gene: TRBJ1-2; abundance: few; v_gene: TRBV12-3/TRBV12-4; d_gene: -; CDR3aa: CASSTTNKGYTF; CDR3nt: TGTGCCAGCAGTACGACTAATAAAGGCTACACCTTC
j_gene: TRBJ2-3; abundance: -; v_gene: TRBV2; d_gene: TRBD1; CDR3aa: CASSQDGQVKDTQYF; CDR3nt: TGTGCCAGCAGTCAGGATGGACAGGTGAAAGATACGCAGTATTTT
j_gene: TRBJ2-3; abundance: few; v_gene: TRBV5-1; d_gene: TRBD2; CDR3aa: CASNGGGAADTQYF; CDR3nt: TGCGCCAGCAATGGCGGGGGGGCGGCAGATACGCAGTATTTT
j_gene: TRBJ2-7; abundance: few; v_gene: TRBV15; d_gene: -; CDR3aa: CATSSTATAYEQYF; CDR3nt: TGTGCCACCAGCTCCACCGCTACGGCCTACGAGCAGTACTTC
j_gene: TRBJ1-2; abundance: few; v_gene: TRBV7-2; d_gene: TRBD1; CDR3aa: CASSLVSGGDGYTF; CDR3nt: TGTGCCAGCAGCTTAGTATCAGGGGGCGATGGCTACACCTTC
j_gene: TRBJ2-1; abundance: many; v_gene: TRBV5-1; d_gene: TRBD2; CDR3aa: CASSLARLAGGHNEQFF; CDR3nt: TGCGCCAGCAGCCTGGCCCGTCTAGCGGGGGGCCACAATGAGCAGTTCTTC
j_gene: TRBJ2-7; abundance: -; v_gene: TRBV10-3; d_gene: -; CDR3aa: CAIRTDDSYEQYF; CDR3nt: TGTGCCATCAGGACAGACGACTCCTACGAGCAGTACTTC
j_gene: TRBJ1-5; abundance: -; v_gene: TRBV12-3/TRBV12-4; d_gene: -; CDR3aa: CASSLGSQINQPQHF; CDR3nt: TGTGCCAGCAGTTTAGGGTCGCAGATCAATCAGCCCCAGCATTTT
j_gene: TRBJ2-3; abundance: few; v_gene: TRBV7-8; d_gene: -; CDR3aa: CASRLARSADTQYF; CDR3nt: TGTGCCAGCAGACTAGCCCGGAGTGCAGATACGCAGTATTTT
j_gene: TRBJ2-2; abundance: few; v_gene: TRBV4-1; d_gene: -; CDR3aa: CASSRRDPRSGTGELFF; CDR3nt: TGCGCCAGCAGCCGCCGGGACCCCCGCAGCGGCACCGGGGAGCTGTTTTTT
j_gene: TRBJ2-3; abundance: -; v_gene: TRBV5-1; d_gene: TRBD1; CDR3aa: CASSYRGLDTQYF; CDR3nt: TGCGCCAGCAGTTACAGGGGTCTAGATACGCAGTATTTT
j_gene: TRBJ2-2; abundance: many; v_gene: TRBV5-1; d_gene: -; CDR3aa: CASSIGQGTGELFF; CDR3nt: TGCGCCAGCAGCATTGGGCAGGGGACCGGGGAGCTGTTTTTT
j_gene: TRBJ2-1; abundance: -; v_gene: TRBV15; d_gene: -; CDR3aa: CATSRDSIENNEQFF; CDR3nt: TGTGCCACCAGCAGGGACAGTATTGAAAACAATGAGCAGTTCTTC
j_gene: TRBJ1-1; abundance: -; v_gene: TRBV12-3/TRBV12-4; d_gene: -; CDR3aa: CASRFGKKAFF; CDR3nt: TGTGCCAGCAGATTTGGGAAAAAAGCTTTCTTT
j_gene: TRBJ2-7; abundance: -; v_gene: TRBV4-2; d_gene: TRBD2; CDR3aa: CASSQGTSGGYEQYF; CDR3nt: TGTGCCAGCAGCCAAGGAACTAGCGGGGGCTACGAGCAGTACTTC
j_gene: TRBJ2-5; abundance: -; v_gene: TRBV28; d_gene: -; CDR3aa: CASSLIGTEKETQYF; CDR3nt: TGTGCCAGCAGTTTAATAGGTACAGAGAAAGAGACCCAGTACTTC
j_gene: TRBJ2-4; abundance: -; v_gene: TRBV7-9; d_gene: -; CDR3aa: CASSLSQGHKNIQYF; CDR3nt: TGTGCCAGCAGCTTATCGCAGGGGCACAAAAACATTCAGTACTTC
j_gene: TRBJ1-6; abundance: -; v_gene: TRBV28; d_gene: TRBD1; CDR3aa: CASSFTGQAYSPLHF; CDR3nt: TGTGCCAGCAGTTTCACGGGACAGGCATATTCACCCCTCCACTTT